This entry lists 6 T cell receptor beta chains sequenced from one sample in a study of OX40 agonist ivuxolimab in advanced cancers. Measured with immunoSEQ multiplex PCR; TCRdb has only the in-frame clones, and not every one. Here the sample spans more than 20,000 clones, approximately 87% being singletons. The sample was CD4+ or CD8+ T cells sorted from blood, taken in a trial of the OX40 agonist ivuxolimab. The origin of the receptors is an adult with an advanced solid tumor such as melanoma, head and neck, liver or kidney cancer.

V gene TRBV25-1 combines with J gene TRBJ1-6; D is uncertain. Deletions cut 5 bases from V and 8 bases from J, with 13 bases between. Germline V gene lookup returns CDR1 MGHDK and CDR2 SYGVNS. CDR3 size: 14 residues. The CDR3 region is CASSFGRPDSPLHF. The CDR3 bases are TGTGCCAGCAGTTTCGGACGGCCGGATTCACCCCTCCACTTT.

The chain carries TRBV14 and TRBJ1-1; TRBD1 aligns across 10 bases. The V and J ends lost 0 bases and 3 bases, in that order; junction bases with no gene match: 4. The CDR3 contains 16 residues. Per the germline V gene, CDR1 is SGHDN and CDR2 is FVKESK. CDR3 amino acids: CASSQDLGTGDTEAFF. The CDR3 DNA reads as TGTGCCAGCAGCCAAGATCTAGGGACAGGGGACACTGAAGCTTTCTTT.

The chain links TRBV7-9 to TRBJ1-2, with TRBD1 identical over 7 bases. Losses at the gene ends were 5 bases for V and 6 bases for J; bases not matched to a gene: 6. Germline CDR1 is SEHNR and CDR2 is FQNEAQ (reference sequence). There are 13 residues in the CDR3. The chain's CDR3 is CASSEDRWDGYTF. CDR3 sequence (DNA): TGTGCCAGCAGCGAGGACAGGTGGGATGGCTACACCTTC.

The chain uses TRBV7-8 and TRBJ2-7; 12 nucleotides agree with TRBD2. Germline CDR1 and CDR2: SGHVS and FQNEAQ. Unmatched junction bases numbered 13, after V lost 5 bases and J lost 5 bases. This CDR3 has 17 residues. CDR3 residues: CASSLTSGRVLGDEQYF. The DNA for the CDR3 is TGTGCCAGCAGCCTGACTAGCGGGAGAGTCCTGGGTGACGAGCAGTACTTC.

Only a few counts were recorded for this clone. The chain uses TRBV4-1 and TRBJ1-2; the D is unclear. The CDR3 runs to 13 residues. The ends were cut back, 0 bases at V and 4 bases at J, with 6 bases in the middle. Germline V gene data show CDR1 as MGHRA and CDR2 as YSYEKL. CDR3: CASSQDLFYGYTF. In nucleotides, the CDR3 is TGCGCCAGCAGCCAAGATCTATTCTATGGCTACACCTTC.

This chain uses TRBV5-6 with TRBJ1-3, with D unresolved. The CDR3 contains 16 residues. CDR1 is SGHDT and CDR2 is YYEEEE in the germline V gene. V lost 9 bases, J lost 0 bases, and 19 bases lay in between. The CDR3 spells CATQLRAVSSGNTIYF. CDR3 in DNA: TGTGCCACCCAGCTTCGGGCAGTAAGCTCTGGAAACACCATATATTTT.